Listed here are 13 T cell receptor beta chains from one sample, sequenced in a study of OX40 agonist ivuxolimab in advanced cancers. Sequencing used immunoSEQ multiplex PCR; TCRdb keeps in-frame clones, though not all of them. The sample has 65,000 to 95,000 clones, about four fifths seen once. Sequences were derived from CD4+ or CD8+ T cells sorted from blood, sampled in a trial of the OX40 agonist ivuxolimab. The source is an adult with an advanced solid tumor such as melanoma, head and neck, liver or kidney cancer.

The rearrangement joins TRBV2 to TRBJ2-7, with 10 bases that match TRBD2. The CDR3 is 15 residues long. CDR1 is SNHLY and CDR2 is FYNNEI in the germline V gene. The V segment lost 6 bases and the J segment 6 bases; nucleotides outside the gene matches: 11. In DNA form, the CDR3 reads TGTGCCAGCAGGAGAGGGCTAGCGGGAGACGGCGAGCAGTACTTC. Translation: CASRRGLAGDGEQYF.

This clone came up once. The rearrangement links TRBV4-2 to TRBJ2-5, with D possibly TRBD1 on 5 matching bases. Germline CDR1 is LGHNA and CDR2 is YNFKEQ. This CDR3 spans 13 amino acids. With 10 bases removed from V and 1 base from J, the gap between germline ends came to 13 bases. The CDR3: CATAQGPQETQYF. Written as DNA, the CDR3 is TGTGCCACCGCGCAGGGCCCCCAAGAGACCCAGTACTTC.

The rearrangement links TRBV11-1 to TRBJ1-1; 9 bases match TRBD1. Looked up from germline, CDR1 is SGHAT and CDR2 is FQDESV (reference sequence). The CDR3 contains 13 residues. Losses at the gene ends were 3 bases for V and 11 bases for J; bases not matched to a gene: 7. The CDR3 here is CASSFHTGTGAFF. CDR3 DNA sequence: TGTGCCAGCAGCTTTCATACCGGGACAGGGGCTTTCTTT.

This clone has more than one count but fewer than ten. The chain has TRBV7-8 and TRBJ2-7, with D possibly called TRBD1 or TRBD2 (5 bases each). Germline V CDR1 and CDR2: SGHVS, FQNEAQ. With 3 bases removed from V and 5 bases from J, the gap between germline ends came to 11 bases. This CDR3 region has 13 residues. DNA for the CDR3: TGTGCCAGCAGCTTGCCCAGAGGGGACGAGCAGTACTTC. Its protein product is CASSLPRGDEQYF. Full variable domain (remainder filled in from reference TRBV7-8 and TRBJ2-7): GAGVSQSPRYKVAKRGQDVALRCDPISGHVSLFWYQQALGQGPEFLTYFQNEAQLDKSGLPSDRFFAERPEGSVSTLKIQRTQQEDSAVYLCASSLPRGDEQYFGPGTRLTVT.

The DNA of the CDR3 is TGTGCCAGCAGCCCCCCGGGACAGGGCTGGGACGAGCAGTACTTC. It specifies CASSPPGQGWDEQYF. The chain carries TRBV28 and TRBJ2-7; TRBD1 aligns across 9 bases. The germline V gene encodes CDR1 MDHEN and CDR2 SYDVKM. V lost 6 bases and J lost 5; bases outside the gene matches: 11. The CDR3 sequence is 15 residues long.

The chain employs TRBV28 and TRBJ1-6, with D tentatively TRBD1 (5 bases). The V end was cut by 5 bases, the J end by 11 bases, with 16 bases between. Germline V gene lookup returns CDR1 MDHEN and CDR2 SYDVKM. This CDR3 is 14 amino acids long. CDR3 DNA: TGTGCCAGCAGTCTCGCGGAGGGGAGACCACCCCTCCACTTT. As protein: CASSLAEGRPPLHF.

V usage is TRBV9 and J usage is TRBJ1-3; D is perhaps TRBD1 (6 bases). The germline V and J ends were trimmed by 4 bases and 0 bases, with 11 bases remaining between them. This CDR3 has 15 amino acids. Looked up from germline, CDR1 is SGDLS and CDR2 is YYNGEE. The CDR3 bases are TGTGCCAGCAGCCTTAGACAGGACTCTGGAAACACCATATATTTT. Its translation: CASSLRQDSGNTIYF.

The chain links TRBV30 to TRBJ2-7; D is ambiguous. Trimming removed 3 bases from V and 0 bases from J, with 6 bases in between. CDR3 length: 12 amino acids. Looked up from germline, CDR1 is GTSNPN and CDR2 is SVGIG (reference sequence). The CDR3 DNA reads TGTGCCTGGAGGGGCATCTCCTACGAGCAGTACTTC. It is translated as CAWRGISYEQYF. The whole variable domain, remainder taken from reference TRBV30 and TRBJ2-7, is SQTIHQWPATLVQPVGSPLSLECTVEGTSNPNLYWYRQAAGRGLQLLFYSVGIGQISSEVPQNLSASRPQDRQFILSSKKLLLSDSGFYLCAWRGISYEQYFGPGTRLTVT.

The chain recombines TRBV7-2 with TRBJ2-5; D is uncertain. Trimming shortened V by 1 base and J by 4 bases, and 4 bases separated the two germline ends. The CDR3 has 12 residues. Germline CDR1 is SGHTA and CDR2 is FQGNSA. CDR3 DNA: TGTGCCAGCAGCTTAGGGTTAGAGACCCAGTACTTC. Translated, it gives CASSLGLETQYF.

The sample holds a few counts of this clone. The J gene is TRBJ2-2, the V gene TRBV9, with D uncertain. Germline lookup yields CDR1 SGDLS and CDR2 YYNGEE. This CDR3 has 15 residues. Trimming pared 0 bases from V and 4 bases from J, leaving 10 bases between. CDR3 region: CASSVVPDSTGELFF. CDR3 DNA: TGTGCCAGCAGCGTAGTCCCAGACTCCACCGGGGAGCTGTTTTTT.

The CDR3 sequence: CASSLIRTGELFF. In DNA, the CDR3 is TGTGCCAGCAGCTTAATCCGGACCGGGGAGCTGTTTTTT. The chain uses TRBV7-3 and TRBJ2-2; D gene unclear. CDR3 length: 13 amino acids. Trimming removed 1 base at V and 5 bases at J, with 5 bases between. Germline-derived CDR1 and CDR2 are SGHTA and FQGTGA.

The genes are TRBV11-1 and TRBJ2-1; D gene unclear. This CDR3 is built from 15 residues. V lost 5 bases and J 1 base, leaving 12 bases between the germline ends. In germline, CDR1 is SGHAT, CDR2 FQDESV (reference sequence). The DNA of the CDR3 is TGTGCCAGCAGCGCACACGTCGGGTCCTACAATGAGCAGTTCTTC. As protein: CASSAHVGSYNEQFF.

The chain employs TRBV2 and TRBJ1-5; D ambiguous. CDR3 size: 13 residues. V lost 4 bases and J lost 5, with 9 bases in between. The germline gives CDR1 SNHLY, CDR2 FYNNEI. CDR3 region: CASSGSRDQPQHF. In DNA, the CDR3 is TGTGCCAGCAGTGGGTCGAGGGATCAGCCCCAGCATTTT.